This T cell receptor (beta chain) came from a study of PD-L1 blockade in urothelial cancer. Whole-study context: The authors examined blood 3 weeks (second dose) and 6 weeks after treatment start. Study-level results: Durable-benefit cases showed more tumor-associated blood clone expansion at 3 weeks.

All patients carried locally advanced or metastatic urothelial carcinoma. A note on this clone: Antigen: not known.

Generated by immunoSEQ multiplex PCR, the TCRdb table keeps only in-frame clones and is missing some. The sample consists of about 82,000 clones, about 85% of them appearing once. V lost 5 bases and J lost 5; bases outside the gene matches: 5. Germline assignment: CDR1 SGHNT and CDR2 YENEEA. The CDR3 is made up of 14 amino acids. The material sequenced was PBMCs, taken around atezolizumab (anti-PD-L1) treatment. The source is a woman in her 70s with urothelial cancer. The V call is TRBV11-3, the J call TRBJ2-1; 8 bases fit TRBD1. In DNA, the CDR3 is TGTGCCAGCAGCCGGGGACAGGAAAACAATGAGCAGTTCTTC. Translated, it gives CASSRGQENNEQFF.